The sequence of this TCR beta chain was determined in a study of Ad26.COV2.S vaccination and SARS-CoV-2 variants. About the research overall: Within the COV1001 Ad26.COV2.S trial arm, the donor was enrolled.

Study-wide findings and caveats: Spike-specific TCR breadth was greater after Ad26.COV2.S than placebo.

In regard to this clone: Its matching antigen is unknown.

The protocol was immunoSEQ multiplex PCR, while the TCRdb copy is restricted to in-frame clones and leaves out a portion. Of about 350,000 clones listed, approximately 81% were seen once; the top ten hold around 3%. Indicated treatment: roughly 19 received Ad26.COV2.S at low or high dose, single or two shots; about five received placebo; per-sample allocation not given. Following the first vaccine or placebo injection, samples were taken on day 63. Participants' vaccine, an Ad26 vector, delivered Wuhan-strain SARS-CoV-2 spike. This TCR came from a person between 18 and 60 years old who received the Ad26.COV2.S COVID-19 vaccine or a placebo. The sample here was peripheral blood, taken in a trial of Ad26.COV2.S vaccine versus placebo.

As DNA, the CDR3 is TGTGCCTGGACGAGGACAGGGGGTTGGGGAGAAAAACTGTTTTTT. This translates into CAWTRTGGWGEKLFF. The chain recombines TRBV30 with TRBJ1-4; TRBD1 matches at 10 bases. Per the germline V gene, CDR1 is GTSNPN and CDR2 is SVGIG (reference sequence). The CDR3 consists of 15 residues. V lost 4 bases to trimming and J lost 8 bases; unmatched junction nucleotides: 10.